The clone carrying this T cell receptor (beta chain) appeared a single time. Methods used by the authors: Amplification with reference gene primers provided the estimates of nucleated cell counts. Clones were read by immunoSEQ multiplex PCR, and TCRdb kept only the in-frame ones, dropping some. That table is the source of V, J and clone size, and D and trimming were worked out from the DNA. The sample lists 210,000 or so clones, approximately 91% occurring once. This sample is drawn from a study of blood T cell repertoires in COVID-19. Overall study context: Samples representing acute and convalescent COVID-19 were sourced from the United States, Italy and Spain. Sources were T cells, B-cell-depleted T cells, or PBMCs; the material itself was cDNA or gDNA.

Trimming left V 3 bases short and J 6 bases short, with 14 bases between. This CDR3 spans 14 amino acids. The germline V gene encodes CDR1 SEHNR and CDR2 FQNEAQ (reference sequence). Specimen: peripheral blood. The TCR comes from a middle-aged woman with acute or convalescent COVID-19. The chain recombines TRBV7-9 with TRBJ1-1; no definite D call. CDR3 in DNA: TGTGCCAGCAGCTTCGCCGCACTAGTACCTGAAGCTTTCTTT. This sequence encodes CASSFAALVPEAFF.